These 23 T cell receptor beta chains were all obtained from the same sample, sequenced in a study of early T cells in non-severe SARS-CoV-2 infection. Using its own MiXCR run on the 5' RACE reads, TCRdb lists one record per CDR3 protein. The sample comprises over 50,000 distinct CDR3 sequences, 10% to 13% of which are singletons, and under 2% rests with the top ten. Sequencing input: whole blood. These receptors all come from an adult who was a healthcare worker with PCR-confirmed SARS-CoV-2 infection or an uninfected control (not recorded which).

The chain joins TRBV19 to TRBJ2-3, with D possibly being TRBD2 (6 bases). Trimming took off 8 bases at V and 4 bases at J, with 16 bases between the two ends. Germline CDR1 and CDR2: LNHDA and SQIVND (reference sequence). This CDR3 spans 14 amino acids. This CDR3 is CASSRLDSPDTQYF. Here the CDR3 DNA reads TGTGCCAGTTCCCGACTAGACTCGCCAGATACGCAGTATTTT.

The chain combines TRBV20-1 with TRBJ2-4; 10 bases fit TRBD2. CDR3 length equals 18 residues. Germline CDR1 reads DFQATT; CDR2 reads SNEGSKA (reference sequence). V gave up 2 bases and J gave up 3 bases; unmatched junction bases: 13. The CDR3 here is CSARPSGGALAVKNIQYF. CDR3 coding DNA: TGCAGTGCTAGACCCAGCGGGGGGGCCCTCGCAGTCAAAAACATTCAGTACTTC.

This chain connects TRBV7-2 to TRBJ2-3; 7 nucleotides align to TRBD2. The V and J ends lost 4 bases and 4 bases, in that order; junction bases with no gene match: 5. The CDR3 is 14 amino acids. Germline V CDR1 and CDR2: SGHTA, FQGNSA. This chain's CDR3 is CASSSGLFADTQYF. CDR3 nucleotides: TGTGCCAGCAGCTCGGGACTATTCGCAGATACGCAGTATTTT.

The chain recombines TRBV5-6 with TRBJ1-1; TRBD1 is a possible D gene (6 bases). V gave up 1 base and J gave up 1 base, with 8 bases separating them. There are 14 residues in the CDR3. The germline V gene has CDR1 SGHDT and CDR2 YYEEEE. The CDR3 region is CASSLQGTNTEAFF. The CDR3 coding sequence is TGTGCCAGCAGCTTGCAGGGGACGAACACTGAAGCTTTCTTT. Variable domain in full (rest from reference TRBV5-6 and TRBJ1-1): DAGVTQSPTHLIKTRGQQVTLRCSPKSGHDTVSWYQQALGQGPQFIFQYYEEEERQRGNFPDRFSGHQFPNYSSELNVNALLLGDSALYLCASSLQGTNTEAFFGQGTRLTVV.

The chain combines TRBV20-1 with TRBJ2-5; 10 nucleotides align to TRBD2. Germline V lookup: CDR1 DFQATT, CDR2 SNEGSKA (reference sequence). Trimming cost V 1 base and J 4 bases; bases outside gene matches: 6. The CDR3 consists of 15 residues. CDR3 sequence: CSARVSGGARETQYF. The CDR3 DNA sequence: TGCAGTGCTAGAGTCAGCGGGGGGGCTCGAGAGACCCAGTACTTC.

This chain joins TRBV20-1 and TRBJ2-1; maybe TRBD1 (6 bases). Looked up from germline, CDR1 is DFQATT and CDR2 is SNEGSKA (reference sequence). The CDR3 has 14 residues. The V end lost 3 bases, the J end lost 10 bases, and 19 bases lay between the germline ends. The CDR3 nucleotides are TGCAGTGCTAGGATCCTTCAGAACAGGGACGAGCAGTTCTTC. This translates into CSARILQNRDEQFF.

This chain links TRBV5-1 with TRBJ2-3; unclear D gene. V gave up 0 bases and J gave up 2 bases, with 7 bases separating them. CDR1 is SGHRS and CDR2 is YFSETQ in the germline V gene. The CDR3 sequence is 14 residues long. CDR3 sequence (DNA): TGCGCCAGCAGCTTGGGAGGTCACACAGATACGCAGTATTTT. Encoded protein: CASSLGGHTDTQYF.

This clonotype was picked up many times. The chain employs TRBV7-2 and TRBJ2-7, with D possibly TRBD1 on 6 matching bases. This CDR3 has 14 amino acids. Per the germline V gene, CDR1 is SGHTA and CDR2 is FQGNSA. Trimming removed 1 base from V and 2 bases from J, with 9 bases in between. The CDR3 nucleotides are TGTGCCAGCAGCTTAGGGACAGTCACCTACGAGCAGTACTTC. Its translation is CASSLGTVTYEQYF.

This chain joins TRBV5-1 and TRBJ2-7; TRBD1 might be the D (5 bases). From germline, CDR1 is SGHRS and CDR2 YFSETQ. CDR3 length: 16 amino acids. Trimming left V 0 bases short and J 6 bases short, with 19 bases between. CDR3 protein: CASSLEGPGDWSEQYF. CDR3 in DNA: TGCGCCAGCAGCTTGGAGGGGCCAGGCGATTGGTCCGAGCAGTACTTC.

At least ten counts were recorded for this clonotype. The V gene is TRBV20-1, the J gene TRBJ1-1, with D possibly matching TRBD1 (5 bases). Germline V gives CDR1 DFQATT, CDR2 SNEGSKA (reference sequence). Between the trimmed V and J ends, which lost 6 bases and 5 bases, there was a span of 19 bases. CDR3 length equals 14 residues. The CDR3 bases are TGCAGTGCCACTGGGGCGGGGGAGGCTACTGAAGCTTTCTTT. It translates to CSATGAGEATEAFF.

In its sample, this clonotype was seen a few times. The V and J genes are TRBV2 and TRBJ1-2; no clear D. The CDR3 is 15 amino acids. Germline V gene data show CDR1 as SNHLY and CDR2 as FYNNEI. V gave up 7 bases and J gave up 1 base, with 16 bases separating them. CDR3 bases: TGTGCCAGCAAGAACGGTGAGGGTAATAACTATGGCTACACCTTC. Translating it yields CASKNGEGNNYGYTF.

This clonotype was seen ten or more times. V and J are TRBV29-1 and TRBJ1-1; D not certain. Trimming removed 4 bases from V and 0 bases from J, with 9 bases in between. The CDR3 contains 13 residues. The germline V gene has CDR1 SQVTM and CDR2 ANQGSEA. The CDR3 sequence is CSVVRGMNTEAFF. The CDR3 bases are TGCAGCGTTGTGCGTGGGATGAACACTGAAGCTTTCTTT.

Only a few counts were recorded for this clonotype. The chain uses TRBV14 and TRBJ2-1; D may be TRBD1 (6 bases). Germline V lookup: CDR1 SGHDN, CDR2 FVKESK. This CDR3 region has 15 residues. V lost 5 bases and J lost 2, with 13 bases in between. DNA for the CDR3: TGTGCCAGCAGCTTCCGGGACAAAACCTACAATGAGCAGTTCTTC. It specifies CASSFRDKTYNEQFF. The full variable domain, rest sourced from reference TRBV14 and TRBJ2-1, is EAGVTQFPSHSVIEKGQTVTLRCDPISGHDNLYWYRRVMGKEIKFLLHFVKESKQDESGMPNNRFLAERTGGTYSTLKVQPAELEDSGVYFCASSFRDKTYNEQFFGPGTRLTVL.

The chain is built from TRBV15 and TRBJ1-1, with D unresolved. V lost 5 bases and J 7 bases, leaving 14 bases between the germline ends. The CDR3 loop spans 13 amino acids. CDR1 LNHNV and CDR2 YYDKDF come from the germline V gene (reference sequence). CDR3 nucleotides: TGTGCCACCAGCCTCCCGGGTCCGAATGAAGCTTTCTTT. It specifies CATSLPGPNEAFF.

This sequence joins TRBV7-2 and TRBJ1-3; the D is unclear. The CDR3 has 15 amino acids. In germline, CDR1 is SGHTA, CDR2 FQGNSA. V was pared by 3 bases and J by 0 bases, with 9 bases between. CDR3: CASSFLTSSGNTIYF. CDR3 coding DNA: TGTGCCAGCAGCTTCCTTACAAGCTCTGGAAACACCATATATTTT.

In this sample, this clonotype turned up many times. The chain combines TRBV3-1 with TRBJ1-2; D perhaps matches TRBD1 (5 bases). The CDR3 runs 14 residues. Germline CDR1 reads LGHDT; CDR2 reads YNNKEL (reference sequence). The germline V and J ends were trimmed by 4 bases and 3 bases, with 12 bases remaining between them. CDR3 region: CASSPPEGYYGYTF. CDR3 sequence (DNA): TGTGCCAGCAGCCCCCCGGAGGGGTACTATGGCTACACCTTC.

The sample holds many counts of this clonotype. This rearrangement joins TRBV10-3 to TRBJ2-5; no clear D. The ends were cut back, 2 bases at V and 5 bases at J, with 9 bases in the middle. This CDR3 has 13 amino acids. The V gene's germline CDR1 is ENHRY and CDR2 SYGVKD. The CDR3 loop is CAISERLRETQYF. In DNA, the CDR3 is TGTGCCATCAGTGAGCGCCTAAGGGAGACCCAGTACTTC.

This clonotype was detected ten times or more. The rearrangement uses TRBV13 and TRBJ2-5, with unresolved D. The CDR3 runs 12 residues. The germline V gene encodes CDR1 PRHDT and CDR2 FYEKMQ (reference sequence). V was clipped by 7 bases and J by 3 bases, with 9 bases between them. CDR3 sequence: CASTRVEETQYF. The CDR3, as DNA: TGTGCCAGCACGAGAGTGGAAGAGACCCAGTACTTC.

This clonotype appeared a few times. The gene calls are TRBV12-3 or TRBV12-4 and TRBJ1-2; D is undetermined. The V end was cut by 5 bases, the J end by 10 bases, with 11 bases between. The CDR3 is 11 residues long. CDR3 sequence reads: CASSGRKFYTF. The CDR3 coding sequence is TGTGCCAGCAGTGGTCGGAAGTTCTACACCTTC.

This clonotype occurred a few times. The chain has TRBV6-5 and TRBJ2-1; 8 bases match TRBD2. The J segment lost 9 bases and the V segment lost 7 bases, leaving 11 bases of the junction unmatched. The germline V gene encodes CDR1 MNHEY and CDR2 SVGAGI. This CDR3 region has 14 residues. The CDR3 sequence: CASTLVGGAGEQFF. The CDR3 bases are TGTGCCAGCACCCTTGTCGGGGGGGCCGGTGAGCAGTTCTTC.

In this sample, this clonotype turned up many times. The V call is TRBV29-1, the J call TRBJ1-2; D is unclear. This CDR3 is 13 amino acids long. Germline CDR1 reads SQVTM; CDR2 reads ANQGSEA. V gave up 0 bases and J gave up 2 bases, with 7 bases separating them. The CDR3 is CSVEEGGNYGYTF. The CDR3 region has the DNA TGCAGCGTTGAAGAGGGCGGAAACTATGGCTACACCTTC.

The table lists this clonotype with a few counts. V usage is TRBV7-9 and J usage is TRBJ2-7; 9 bases are shared with TRBD1. The CDR3 covers 15 residues. The V gene's germline CDR1 is SEHNR and CDR2 FQNEAQ (reference sequence). J was trimmed by 6 bases and V by 5 bases; bases with no gene match: 11. DNA of the CDR3: TGTGCCAGCAGCCAGGCCGGGACAGGGTTTGGCGAGCAGTACTTC. Residues: CASSQAGTGFGEQYF.

This clonotype was recorded at least ten times. Here the CDR3 reads CASSQTGNTEAFF. CDR3 in DNA: TGCGCCAGCAGCCAAACAGGAAACACTGAAGCTTTCTTT. The J gene is TRBJ1-1, the V gene TRBV4-3, with D possibly TRBD1 on 5 matching bases. V was clipped by 2 bases and J by 2 bases, with 6 bases between them. CDR3 length: 13 amino acids. Germline CDR1 is LGHNA and CDR2 is YSLEER.